This section outlines one T cell receptor (beta chain) sequence together with its context. No antigen is known for it. V shed 4 bases and J shed 0 bases, with 13 bases lying between them. Germline CDR1 is LGHDT and CDR2 is YNNKEL (reference sequence). The CDR3 length is 15 residues. The sample's time point: patch test 3, about 24 weeks after DPC sensitization. Treatment of the sample: therapeutic diphenylcyclopropenone sensitization with weekly scalp DPC. At every patch-test visit, blood was drawn before the patch test was applied. This sample stems from a study of human T cells and chemical hapten exposure. Findings and limits, study-wide: TCRs above 1 in 1000 frequency did not change with DPC sensitization.

TCRdb fed the RACE reads into MiXCR, producing one record per CDR3 protein. The sample carries over 55,000 distinct CDR3 sequences, roughly 12% recorded once. The rearrangement links TRBV3-1 to TRBJ2-7; D is unresolved. The input for sequencing was whole blood, taken in connection with sensitization to the hapten diphenylcyclopropenone (DPC). The sequence derives from a man under 40 with alopecia areata. Some clones in this sample may be carry-over from other donors' samples. DNA of the CDR3: TGTGCCAGCAGCCTTACGGATTTCAGCTCCTACGAGCAGTACTTC. Translated, it gives CASSLTDFSSYEQYF.